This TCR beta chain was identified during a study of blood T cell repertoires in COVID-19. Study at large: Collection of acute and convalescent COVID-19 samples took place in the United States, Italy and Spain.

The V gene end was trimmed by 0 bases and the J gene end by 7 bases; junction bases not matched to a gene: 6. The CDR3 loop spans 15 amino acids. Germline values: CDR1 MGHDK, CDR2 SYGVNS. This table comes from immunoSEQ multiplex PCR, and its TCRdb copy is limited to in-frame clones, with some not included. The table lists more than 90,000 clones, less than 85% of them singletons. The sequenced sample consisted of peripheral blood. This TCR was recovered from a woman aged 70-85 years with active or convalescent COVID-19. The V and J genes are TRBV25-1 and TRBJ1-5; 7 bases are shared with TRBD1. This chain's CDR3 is CASSEYRDRGQPQHF. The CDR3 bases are TGTGCCAGCAGTGAATACAGGGACAGAGGGCAGCCCCAGCATTTT.